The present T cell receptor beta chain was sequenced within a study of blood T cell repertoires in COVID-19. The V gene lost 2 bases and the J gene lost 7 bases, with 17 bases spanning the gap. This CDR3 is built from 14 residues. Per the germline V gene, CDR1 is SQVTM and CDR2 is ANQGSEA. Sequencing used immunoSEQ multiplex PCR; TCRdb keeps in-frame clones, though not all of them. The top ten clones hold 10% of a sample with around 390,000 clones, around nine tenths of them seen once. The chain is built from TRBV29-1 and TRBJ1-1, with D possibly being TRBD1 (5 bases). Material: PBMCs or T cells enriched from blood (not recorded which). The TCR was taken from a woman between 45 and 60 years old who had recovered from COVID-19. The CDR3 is CSVEQGRGRFEAFF. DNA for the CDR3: TGCAGCGTTGAACAGGGCAGAGGTAGATTTGAAGCTTTCTTT.